This TCR beta chain was captured in a study of human T cells and chemical hapten exposure. Study-wide background: Patients were mainly female, each with alopecia areata, totalis or universalis.

The CDR3 consists of 16 residues. From germline, CDR1 is SGHNT and CDR2 YENEEA. With 1 base removed from V and 5 bases from J, the gap between germline ends came to 15 bases. Time point reported: patch test 2, 6 weeks after DPC sensitization. Treatment of the sample: therapeutic diphenylcyclopropenone sensitization with weekly scalp DPC. Each patch test followed a blood draw. Findings of the study overall: More PT1 expanded TCRs went with higher patch test scores.

This clonotype was detected many times. Its antigen is unidentified. TCRdb analysed the RACE reads with MiXCR anew, one entry per CDR3 protein. The profile covers 75,000 to 90,000 distinct CDR3 sequences, with 8% to 13% appearing a single time and more than 4% taken by the ten largest. The sample here was whole blood, taken in connection with sensitization to the hapten diphenylcyclopropenone (DPC). The origin of this receptor is a woman aged 45 to 65 with alopecia areata. Some clones in this sample may be carry-over from other donors' samples. The chain links TRBV11-3 to TRBJ2-1; D remains ambiguous. This CDR3 is CASSLGLVGIHNEQFF. As DNA, the CDR3 is TGTGCCAGCAGCTTAGGTCTTGTAGGGATTCACAATGAGCAGTTCTTC.